This T cell receptor (beta chain) stems from a study of blood T cell repertoires in COVID-19. Looking at the study overall: There were acute and convalescent COVID-19 samples, and they came from the United States, Italy and Spain. T cells, B-cell-depleted T cells, or PBMCs provided the cDNA or gDNA that served as material.

Using immunoSEQ multiplex PCR, the repertoire was profiled, and TCRdb retains in-frame clones only, with some absent. The sample lists under 300,000 clones, around four fifths occurring once. The V end lost 2 bases, the J end lost 5 bases, and 13 bases lay between the germline ends. The CDR3 totals 14 residues. Per germline, CDR1 LGHDT and CDR2 YNNKEL (reference sequence). With regard to this clone: Other DNA sequences in this specimen translate into the identical CDR3.

Sequenced: peripheral blood. The V gene is TRBV3-1 (or the pseudogene TRBV3-2), the J gene TRBJ2-7, with D tentatively TRBD2 (7 bases). The TCR originated in a man older than 75 with acute or convalescent COVID-19. The CDR3 here is CASSQLGGRDEQYF. CDR3 in DNA: TGTGCCAGCAGCCAACTCGGGGGGCGCGACGAGCAGTACTTC.